Included here is one T cell receptor beta chain sequence, with context. Its antigen specificity is not known. Base qualities are not provided; no much larger clone lies one nucleotide away. This sample stems from a study of shared clonotypes between healthy human individuals (dated by TCRdb to the early 2020s). Study-wide context: The cohort comprised a couple of women and a few men aged 18 to 49 years. For each donor, CD4 naive and CD4 memory were each run on three plates, CD8 naive on two plates, and CD8 memory on one plate. To estimate repertoire size and how much clonotypes are shared between individuals, the study performed deep sequencing of blood TCR repertoires from roughly five healthy adults. To increase sequencing depth and limit assay-specific biases, TCR repertoire library preparation and sequencing were carried out by different laboratories using diverse techniques. Per donor, leukapheresis produced somewhere between about 0.94 and 9.5 billion PBMCs. Paper-wide results and their limitations: Higher generation probabilities were observed for clonotypes shared by all four sorted-subset donors than for non-shared clonotypes. Naive subsets generally had larger estimated clonotype richness than memory subsets. When a handful of donors were compared, the shared fraction of clonotypes was around 4.6% for naive CD4, roughly 3.3% for naive CD8, roughly 2.5% for memory CD4, and 0.35% to 0.4% for memory CD8. Sampling was limited to blood, and TCR repertoires in tissue likely differ from TCR repertoires in blood. Pairwise subsampling indicated that sequencing depth was expected to affect the degree of clonotype sharing among donors. Incomplete sequencing was indicated by rarefaction of sorted-subset datasets, despite the large sequencing depth. The small number of donors limited the genetic and exposure-history diversity represented.

Using the deep immunoSEQ assay, multiplex PCR amplified TCR CDR3 regions from genomic DNA. Genomic DNA extracted from each cell subset was distributed evenly over all wells of several immunoSEQ 96-well plates, and each plate served as one replicate. For sorted subsets, each replicate PCR was loaded with roughly 200 ng genomic DNA, equivalent to roughly 30,000 T cell genomes. Purified libraries were quantified with a Qubit 3.0 fluorometer, sized on a Bioanalyzer 2100, and re-quantified with the KAPA Library Quantification kit. Every immunoSEQ 96-well plate was sequenced on a separate single-read 150-cycle Illumina NextSeq 550 flow cell. As for the original processing: Because the immunoSEQ output held only junctional sequences and lacked quality scores, the filtering could not match the filtering applied to full-length reads. To assign V/J genes and CDR3, sequences were annotated using PyIR, a Python wrapper for IgBLAST v1.9, with IMGT germline references. Any read was removed if the V/J assignment was weak (E-value above 1e-6), the CDR3 was missing, or the read contained stop codons, out-of-frame junctions, or ambiguous translated residues. V3J clonotypes were defined as sequences sharing the same inferred V gene, J gene, and CDR3 amino acid sequence. Percentage overlap between repertoires was calculated by dividing the number of shared unique clonotypes by the size of the smaller repertoire. Richness of each repertoire was evaluated using RTK rarefaction, the Chao1 estimator, and Recon v2.1 estimates of unobserved clonotypes. Generation probabilities were computed with OLGA for all TCRbeta clonotypes obtained by the gDNA method from several donors. The clones in this table, taken by TCRdb from immuneACCESS, are in-frame only. Not every clone is retained; where verified, under half of the shortfall comes from an unresolved V gene, and the cause of the rest is unknown. V, J and clone size were drawn from that table, and D and trimming were deduced from the DNA. This sample has about 2.1 million clones in its table, and 85% to 95% of those were observed once. More than 1.5% of the sample lies in the top ten.

From its cysteine to its phenylalanine, the CDR3 spans 15 amino acids. Only the CDR3 region is kept as DNA, spanning 45 bases read in frame from base 1. Cut back by 0 bases and 5 bases, the V and J ends lie 14 bases apart. CDR1 is given as SGDLS and CDR2 as YYNGEE, both from the germline V gene. CD8 naive samples were CD45RO-negative cells positively selected for CCR7, giving a CD45RA+CCR7+ population that excluded TemRA cells. The donors were healthy, HIV-negative adults who had no recently reported acute infections or vaccinations. Every donor was a Caucasian adult living in Nashville, Tennessee, USA. Blood was collected by leukapheresis, and PBMCs were isolated by Ficoll-Histopaque density gradient centrifugation and then cryopreserved in liquid nitrogen vapor phase. Analytical flow cytometry was used to check the purity and quantity of each magnetically sorted T cell population. Genomic DNA was isolated from every sorted fraction and measured by UV absorbance on a Nanodrop 2000c.

Sequencing was performed on naive CD8+ T cells from PBMCs. The cell subset or site label of this sample denotes: CD45RA+CCR7+. The V and J genes are TRBV9 and TRBJ1-1; TRBD1 is perhaps the D gene, given 6 matching bases. This TCR was sampled from a man younger than 35 in good health. Some clones in this sample may be carry-over from other donors' samples. The CDR3 has the sequence CASSVEGGRGTEAFF. The DNA sequence is TGTGCCAGCAGCGTAGAAGGGGGTAGGGGTACTGAAGCTTTCTTT.